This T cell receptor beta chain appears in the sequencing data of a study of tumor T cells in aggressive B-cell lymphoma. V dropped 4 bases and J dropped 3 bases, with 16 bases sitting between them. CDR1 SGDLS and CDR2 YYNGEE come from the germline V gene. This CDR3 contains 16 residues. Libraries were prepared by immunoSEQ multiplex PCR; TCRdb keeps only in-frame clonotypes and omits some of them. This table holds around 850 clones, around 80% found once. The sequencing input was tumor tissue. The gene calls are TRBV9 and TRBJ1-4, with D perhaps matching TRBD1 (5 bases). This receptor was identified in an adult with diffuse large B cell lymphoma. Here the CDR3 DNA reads TGTGCCAGCAGCCTCGCCCCGGGGGGAGCTAATGAAAAACTGTTTTTT. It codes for CASSLAPGGANEKLFF.